This TCR beta chain was sequenced during a study of human T cells and chemical hapten exposure. The time point was: patch test 1, 2 weeks after DPC sensitization. The treatment here: therapeutic diphenylcyclopropenone sensitization with weekly scalp DPC. The study drew its donors from alopecia patients who were 18 to 70 years old and suitable for DPC. As regards this clonotype: Its antigen is undetermined.

Study conclusions and caveats: Significantly greater numbers of large CDR3 similarity clusters came from expanded TCRs than from controls.

This CDR3 spans 17 amino acids. V was pared by 4 bases and J by 4 bases, with 25 bases between. CDR1 is SQVTM and CDR2 is ANQGSEA in the germline V gene. It was the library that attached unique molecular identifiers to individual cDNA molecules. Using its own MiXCR run on the RACE reads, TCRdb lists one record per CDR3 protein. The sample has 300,000 to 350,000 distinct CDR3 sequences, about 7% seen once. The material was whole blood, obtained in connection with sensitization to the hapten diphenylcyclopropenone (DPC). The genes are TRBV29-1 and TRBJ1-2; possibly TRBD1 for D (5 bases). The TCR originated in a young woman with alopecia areata. Some clones in this sample may be carry-over from other donors' samples. The CDR3 DNA follows: TGCAGCGTTGCACCGAGACGCTCAGGGAACGAGGGCTATGGCTACACCTTC. Protein sequence: CSVAPRRSGNEGYGYTF.